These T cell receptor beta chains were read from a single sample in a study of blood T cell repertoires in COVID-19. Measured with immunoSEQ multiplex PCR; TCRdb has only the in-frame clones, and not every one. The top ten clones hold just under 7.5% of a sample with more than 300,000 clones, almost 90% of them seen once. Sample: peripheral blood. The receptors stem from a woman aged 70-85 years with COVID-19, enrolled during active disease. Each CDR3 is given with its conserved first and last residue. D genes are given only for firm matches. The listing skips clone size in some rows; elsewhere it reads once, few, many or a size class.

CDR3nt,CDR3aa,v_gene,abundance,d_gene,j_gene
TGTGCCAGCAGTGGGCAGGGTAGTGGCTACACCTTC,CASSGQGSGYTF,TRBV2,once,-,TRBJ1-2
TGTGCCAGTAGTATTGAAGGGGGTAGTGATGAAAAACTGTTTTTT,CASSIEGGSDEKLFF,TRBV19,-,-,TRBJ1-4
TGCGCCAGCAGGTTGACAGGGTATAACTATGGCTACACCTTC,CASRLTGYNYGYTF,TRBV5-1,-,TRBD1,TRBJ1-2
TGTGCCAGCAGTTTTGGTGGAGGAGGTAATTCACCCCTCCACTTT,CASSFGGGGNSPLHF,TRBV28,-,-,TRBJ1-6
TGTGCCAGCAGCTTATCCGGACTAGCGGGGGGGCTGGAGACCCAGTACTTC,CASSLSGLAGGLETQYF,TRBV7-2,-,TRBD2,TRBJ2-5
TGCGCCAGCAGCTTGCACCAGGGTCACACAGATACGCAGTATTTT,CASSLHQGHTDTQYF,TRBV5-1,few,-,TRBJ2-3
TGTGCCTGGAGTGTACACCAGGGGGCCTATGGCTACACCTTC,CAWSVHQGAYGYTF,TRBV30,-,TRBD1,TRBJ1-2
TGTGCCAGCGGCGACAGGGGAGGTTTTGGCTACACCTTC,CASGDRGGFGYTF,TRBV18,-,TRBD1,TRBJ1-2
TGCGCCAGCAGCCAAGAAGCCGAGGGGGTATTAGGGGATACGCAGTATTTT,CASSQEAEGVLGDTQYF,TRBV4-3,-,-,TRBJ2-3
TGTGCCACCACCTCGGGGGGGTCACCCTACGAGCAGTACTTC,CATTSGGSPYEQYF,TRBV28,-,TRBD2,TRBJ2-7
TGTGCCAGCACCTTGATGGGGGGACCCTACGAGCAGTACTTC,CASTLMGGPYEQYF,TRBV7-2,-,-,TRBJ2-7
TGTGCCAGCAGCTTAGGCAGGGGGCCTTCTGGCTACACCTTC,CASSLGRGPSGYTF,TRBV7-8,-,TRBD1,TRBJ1-2
TGCGCCAGCAGCTCGCTCCGGGGGGGCACAGATACGCAGTATTTT,CASSSLRGGTDTQYF,TRBV5-1,-,TRBD2,TRBJ2-3
TGTGCCAGCAGTTACAGGGCAGGGGACACTGAAGCTTTCTTT,CASSYRAGDTEAFF,TRBV28,once,-,TRBJ1-1
TGTGCCAGCAGCACGGTTTGGGGACAGGGAAAGACCCAGTACTTC,CASSTVWGQGKTQYF,TRBV21-1,-,-,TRBJ2-5
TGTGCCAGCAGCTTTGAGGCCAGGGGGAGGACTAATGAAAAACTGTTTTTT,CASSFEARGRTNEKLFF,TRBV7-9,-,TRBD1,TRBJ1-4
TGTGCCAGCAGGGGCAGATCGAACACTGAAGCTTTCTTT,CASRGRSNTEAFF,TRBV7-3,few,-,TRBJ1-1
TGCGCCAGCAGCTCCCAGCGGGGGACCCAAGAGACCCAGTACTTC,CASSSQRGTQETQYF,TRBV5-1,-,TRBD2,TRBJ2-5
TGTGCCAGCAGTGAACAAGCAGGGGCCGGGAATTCACCCCTCCACTTT,CASSEQAGAGNSPLHF,TRBV2,-,-,TRBJ1-6
TGCGCCAGCAGAGGACTAGCGGGGGGAAGATCCTACAATGAGCAGTTCTTC,CASRGLAGGRSYNEQFF,TRBV5-1,once,TRBD2,TRBJ2-1
TGTGCCAGCAGTCCAGGGTATGGCTACACCTTC,CASSPGYGYTF,TRBV28,-,-,TRBJ1-2
TGTGCCAGCAGCCCGCCGGCTAGCGGGGGGGGCAACAAGCAGTTCTTC,CASSPPASGGGNKQFF,TRBV3-1/TRBV3-2,-,TRBD2,TRBJ2-1
TGTGCCAGCAGCAAAGGTGAGGCAGGAGGATACGAGCAGTACTTC,CASSKGEAGGYEQYF,TRBV21-1,-,-,TRBJ2-7
TGTGCCAGCAGCCGGGGCGATGGAACAGATACGCAGTATTTT,CASSRGDGTDTQYF,TRBV6-2/TRBV6-3,-,-,TRBJ2-3
TGCGCCAGCAGCGCACTGACAGGGAGAGGGACTGAAGCTTTCTTT,CASSALTGRGTEAFF,TRBV5-1,-,TRBD1,TRBJ1-1
TGTGCCAGCTCTGGACTAGCGGGATCCTACAATGAGCAGTTCTTC,CASSGLAGSYNEQFF,TRBV18,once,TRBD2,TRBJ2-1
TGTGCCTGGAAAGCGAACAGGGATAGAACTGAAGCTTTCTTT,CAWKANRDRTEAFF,TRBV30,-,-,TRBJ1-1
TGTGCCAGCAGTTACTACCCGTTGGGCAGGGGCTACGAGCAGTACTTC,CASSYYPLGRGYEQYF,TRBV6-2/TRBV6-3,-,-,TRBJ2-7
TGTGCCAGCAGCACGGACAGGGGAGGCTATGGCTACACCTTC,CASSTDRGGYGYTF,TRBV11-2,-,TRBD1,TRBJ1-2
TGTGCCAGCAGCCCCCTAGGGGGCACCTATGGCTACACCTTC,CASSPLGGTYGYTF,TRBV7-9,-,TRBD1,TRBJ1-2
TGTGCCAGTAGTGAAAGGGACAGCTCCTACGAGCAGTACTTC,CASSERDSSYEQYF,TRBV19,-,TRBD1,TRBJ2-7
TGTGCCAGCAGCCCCCCCGGGGGTAACTATGGCTACACCTTC,CASSPPGGNYGYTF,TRBV7-3,-,-,TRBJ1-2
TGCGCCAGCAGCCTGAGGACAGGGGACTACAATGAGCAGTTCTTC,CASSLRTGDYNEQFF,TRBV4-3,-,TRBD1,TRBJ2-1
TGTGCCAGCAGCTTGGACGCAGGGGCCTATGGCTACACCTTC,CASSLDAGAYGYTF,TRBV5-4,-,-,TRBJ1-2
TGCGCCAGCAGCTTGGGACTAGCGGGGGGTGAGCAGTTCTTC,CASSLGLAGGEQFF,TRBV5-1,-,TRBD2,TRBJ2-1
TGTGCCAGCAGCTTACAGCGTCAAGAGACCCAGTACTTC,CASSLQRQETQYF,TRBV7-8,-,-,TRBJ2-5
TGTGCCAGTAGGAGAGCGGGGGGGTACAATGAGCAGTTCTTC,CASRRAGGYNEQFF,TRBV19,-,TRBD2,TRBJ2-1
TGTGCCAGCAGCTCAAGACAGACCGGGGAGCTGTTTTTT,CASSSRQTGELFF,TRBV7-2,once,-,TRBJ2-2
TGTGCCAGCAGCCGTTTAGAAGCCTCAAACTATGGCTACACCTTC,CASSRLEASNYGYTF,TRBV7-2,-,-,TRBJ1-2
TGTGCCAGCAGTTTACAGGGGTCCGGCTACGAGCAGTACTTC,CASSLQGSGYEQYF,TRBV28,-,-,TRBJ2-7
TGTGCCAGCTCGCCCGGACAGGGTGTTCGTAATCAGCCCCAGCATTTT,CASSPGQGVRNQPQHF,TRBV18,once,TRBD1,TRBJ1-5
TGTGCCAGCAGAGGGGTAAACGACCTCTACGAGCAGTACTTC,CASRGVNDLYEQYF,TRBV27,once,-,TRBJ2-7
TGTGCCAGCAGCTTAGGGGCAGCACCACCGAGAGAGCAGTTCTTC,CASSLGAAPPREQFF,TRBV7-9,-,-,TRBJ2-1
TGTGCCAGCAGCCAAGGTGGGAGGGAAGCTTTCTTT,CASSQGGREAFF,TRBV3-1/TRBV3-2,-,-,TRBJ1-1
TGCGCCAGCAGCCGCCAGACTAGCTTAGATACGCAGTATTTT,CASSRQTSLDTQYF,TRBV4-1,-,TRBD2,TRBJ2-3
TGTGCCAGCAGCTTAGCGACTTTCACTGAAGCTTTCTTT,CASSLATFTEAFF,TRBV7-2,-,-,TRBJ1-1
TGTGCCAGCAGCATAGACAGGGGAGGCTACACCTTC,CASSIDRGGYTF,TRBV7-2,few,TRBD1,TRBJ1-2
TGTGCCAGCAGCGCCCTAGCGGGGGGCCTCAATGAGCAGTTCTTC,CASSALAGGLNEQFF,TRBV6-2/TRBV6-3,-,TRBD2,TRBJ2-1
TGCGCCAGCAGCTTGGGCGGGACTCTCAATGAGCAGTTCTTC,CASSLGGTLNEQFF,TRBV5-1,once,-,TRBJ2-1
TGTGCCAGCAGTTTCTCGGGGGAAAATGAAAAACTGTTTTTT,CASSFSGENEKLFF,TRBV27,-,-,TRBJ1-4
TGTGCCAGCAGTCTTGGGACTTCCCTCTACGAGCAGTACTTC,CASSLGTSLYEQYF,TRBV28,-,-,TRBJ2-7
TGTGCCAGCAGCTTGGGAGGACAGCTGAACACTGAAGCTTTCTTT,CASSLGGQLNTEAFF,TRBV5-4,-,-,TRBJ1-1
TGTGCCAGCAGCTTACCACTAGCGGGGGGGGTCTCCTACAATGAGCAGTTCTTC,CASSLPLAGGVSYNEQFF,TRBV11-2,-,TRBD2,TRBJ2-1
TGTGCCTGCGAGAGTGAGAACACTGAAGCTTTCTTT,CACESENTEAFF,TRBV6-5,-,-,TRBJ1-1
TGTGCCAGCAGTCCGGGACAGGGGGGACCCTGGATGACCAAAAACATTCAGTACTTC,CASSPGQGGPWMTKNIQYF,TRBV27,-,TRBD1,TRBJ2-4
TGCGCCAGCAGCTCAACCCCAGGGAACACCGGGGAGCTGTTTTTT,CASSSTPGNTGELFF,TRBV5-1,-,-,TRBJ2-2
TGTGCCAGCTCACCGACAGCTGGACAGGGACTCTTATACACCTTC,CASSPTAGQGLLYTF,TRBV18,few,TRBD1,TRBJ1-2
TGTGCCAGCAGACAGTCATACTCCTACAATGAGCAGTTCTTC,CASRQSYSYNEQFF,TRBV28,-,-,TRBJ2-1
TGTGCCAGCAGCTGGGGAGGCGTCTCGATGGGCTACACCTTC,CASSWGGVSMGYTF,TRBV7-9,-,-,TRBJ1-2
TGCGCCAGCAGCTCTCGGGAACCGGGGTACGAGCAGTACTTC,CASSSREPGYEQYF,TRBV5-1,-,-,TRBJ2-7